This T cell receptor (beta chain) was profiled in a study of blood T cell repertoires in COVID-19. Study-level background: Samples taken during acute and convalescent COVID-19 were collected in the United States, Italy and Spain. Sample material is recorded as cDNA or gDNA derived from T cells, B-cell-depleted T cells, or PBMCs.

In the original analysis: Quantification of nucleated cells was approximated via reference gene primer amplification. This table comes from immunoSEQ multiplex PCR, and its TCRdb copy is limited to in-frame clones, with some not included. Clone size and the V and J calls come from that table; the DNA yielded D and trimming. Of approximately 400,000 clones listed, roughly 90% are singletons. The CDR3 runs to 14 residues. Trimming removed 2 bases from V and 1 base from J, with 8 bases in between. From germline, CDR1 is SGHTA and CDR2 FQGNSA. The sequence came from a middle-aged man with acute or convalescent COVID-19. The sequencing input was peripheral blood. V gene TRBV7-2 combines with J gene TRBJ1-1; D remains unclear. DNA of the CDR3: TGTGCCAGCAGCTTACTCCTAAAGAACACTGAAGCTTTCTTT. Translated, it gives CASSLLLKNTEAFF.